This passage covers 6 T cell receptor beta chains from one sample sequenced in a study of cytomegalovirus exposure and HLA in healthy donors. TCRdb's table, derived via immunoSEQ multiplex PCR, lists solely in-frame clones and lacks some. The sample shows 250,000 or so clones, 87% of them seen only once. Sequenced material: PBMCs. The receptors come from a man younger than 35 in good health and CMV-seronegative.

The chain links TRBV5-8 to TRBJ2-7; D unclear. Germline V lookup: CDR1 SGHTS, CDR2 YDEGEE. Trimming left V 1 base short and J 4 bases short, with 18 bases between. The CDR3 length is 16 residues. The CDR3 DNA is TGTGCCAGCAGCTTGCCCCCACAGTATACCTTTTACGAGCAGTACTTC. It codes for CASSLPPQYTFYEQYF.

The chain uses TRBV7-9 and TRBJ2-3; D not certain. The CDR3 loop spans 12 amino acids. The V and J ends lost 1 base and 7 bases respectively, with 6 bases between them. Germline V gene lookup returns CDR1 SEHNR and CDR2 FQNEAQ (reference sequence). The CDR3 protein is CASSLGGNTQYF. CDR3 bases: TGTGCCAGCAGCTTAGGAGGAAATACGCAGTATTTT. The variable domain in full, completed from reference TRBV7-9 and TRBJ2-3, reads DTGVSQNPRHKITKRGQNVTFRCDPISEHNRLYWYRQTLGQGPEFLTYFQNEAQLEKSRLLSDRFSAERPKGSFSTLEIQRTEQGDSAMYLCASSLGGNTQYFGPGTRLTVL.

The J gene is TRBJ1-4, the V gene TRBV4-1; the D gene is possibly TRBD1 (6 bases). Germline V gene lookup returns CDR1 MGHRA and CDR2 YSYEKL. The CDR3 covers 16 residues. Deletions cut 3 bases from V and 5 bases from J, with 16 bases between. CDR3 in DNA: TGCGCCAGCAGCCACGAACGGGCCAGGGGAAATGAAAAACTGTTTTTT. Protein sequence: CASSHERARGNEKLFF.

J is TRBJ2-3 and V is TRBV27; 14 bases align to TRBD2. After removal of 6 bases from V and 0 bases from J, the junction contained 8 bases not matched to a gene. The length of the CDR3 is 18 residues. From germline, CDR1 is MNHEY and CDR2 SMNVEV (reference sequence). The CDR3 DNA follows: TGTGCCAGCAGCCGTCGACTAGCGGGGGGGCGGAGCACAGATACGCAGTATTTT. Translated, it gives CASSRRLAGGRSTDTQYF.

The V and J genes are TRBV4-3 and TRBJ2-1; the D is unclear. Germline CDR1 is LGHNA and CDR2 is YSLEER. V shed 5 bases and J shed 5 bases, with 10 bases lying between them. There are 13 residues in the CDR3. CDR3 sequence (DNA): TGCGCCAGCAGCTTCCGAACTCACAATGAGCAGTTCTTC. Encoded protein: CASSFRTHNEQFF.

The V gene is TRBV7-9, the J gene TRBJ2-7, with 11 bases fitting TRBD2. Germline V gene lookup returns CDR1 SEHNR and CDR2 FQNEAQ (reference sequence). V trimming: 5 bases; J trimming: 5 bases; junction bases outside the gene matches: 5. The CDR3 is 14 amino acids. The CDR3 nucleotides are TGTGCCAGCAGCCCGCAACTAGCGGGAGACGAGCAGTACTTC. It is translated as CASSPQLAGDEQYF.